Below are 3 T cell receptor beta chains sequenced from a single sample in a study of cytomegalovirus exposure and HLA in healthy donors. The PCR ran on 60 Vbeta and 13 Jbeta primers. Measured with immunoSEQ multiplex PCR; TCRdb has only the in-frame clones, and not every one. The profile shows fewer than 200,000 clones, 60% to 80% of them singletons. Sequencing was performed on PBMCs. Receptors were obtained from a woman aged 45-65 years in good health and CMV-seropositive.

This rearrangement joins TRBV6-1 to TRBJ1-6; D gene uncertain. V gave up 6 bases and J gave up 2 bases, with 11 bases separating them. From germline, CDR1 is MNHNS and CDR2 SASEGT. This CDR3 comprises 15 residues. CDR3 sequence reads: CASRTEVAYNSPLHF. Here the CDR3 DNA reads TGTGCCAGCAGGACGGAGGTCGCCTATAATTCACCCCTCCACTTT.

J is TRBJ2-1 and V is TRBV4-3; D possibly corresponds to TRBD1 (5 bases). The germline gives CDR1 LGHNA, CDR2 YSLEER. CDR3 length: 17 amino acids. The ends were cut back, 0 bases at V and 8 bases at J, with 20 bases in the middle. The CDR3 sequence: CASSQEPLGRARDEQFF. The DNA for the CDR3 is TGCGCCAGCAGCCAAGAGCCACTTGGCAGGGCGAGAGATGAGCAGTTCTTC.

This clone was observed a single time. The rearrangement uses TRBV5-1 and TRBJ1-6; TRBD1 matches at 8 bases. The CDR3 is 15 residues long. Unmatched junction bases numbered 6, after V lost 0 bases and J lost 10 bases. Germline assignment: CDR1 SGHRS and CDR2 YFSETQ. The CDR3 is CASSLAGQGVSPLHF. CDR3 bases: TGCGCCAGCAGCTTGGCCGGACAGGGTGTCTCACCCCTCCACTTT.